Below, 4 T cell receptor beta chains from the same sample are listed, as sequenced in a study of T-cell memory formation after mild COVID-19. MiXCR, run by TCRdb on the 5' RACE reads, gives a single entry per CDR3 protein. The data contain a few hundred thousand distinct CDR3 sequences, roughly 15% of them singletons. Sequencing input: PBMCs or a T cell subset sorted from them (not recorded which). The receptors derive from a man in his late teens or twenties who had mild COVID-19 (a few samples of this study predate the infection). Cell type and time point are not known.

The rearrangement links TRBV5-1 to TRBJ2-5; the D gene could be TRBD1 or TRBD2 (5 bases each). With 3 bases removed from V and 1 base from J, the gap between germline ends came to 13 bases. Germline V gene lookup returns CDR1 SGHRS and CDR2 YFSETQ. The CDR3 spans 15 residues. The CDR3 reads CASSWAGTIQETQYF. The CDR3 DNA reads TGCGCCAGCAGCTGGGCCGGGACGATCCAAGAGACCCAGTACTTC.

This clonotype was seen a handful of times. V and J are TRBV12-3 or TRBV12-4 and TRBJ2-5, with a weak D call TRBD2 (6 bases). This CDR3 comprises 14 residues. Trimming stripped 3 bases from V and 4 bases from J, with 12 bases between. The DNA for the CDR3 is TGTGCCAGCAGTTTCGGAGGGGCGAGAGAGACCCAGTACTTC. Amino acids: CASSFGGARETQYF.

V is TRBV2 and J is TRBJ1-1; possibly TRBD1 for D (5 bases). This CDR3 has 14 amino acids. Germline assignment: CDR1 SNHLY and CDR2 FYNNEI. V gave up 2 bases and J gave up 0 bases, with 7 bases separating them. The DNA of the CDR3 is TGTGCCAGCAGTGAACGGGGCCTGAACACTGAAGCTTTCTTT. This encodes CASSERGLNTEAFF.

This clonotype appeared a few times. The rearrangement joins TRBV6-5 to TRBJ1-1; 9 bases fit TRBD1. Per the germline V gene, CDR1 is MNHEY and CDR2 is SVGAGI. Trimming removed 10 bases from V and 5 bases from J; junction bases left unmatched: 5. The CDR3 has 12 residues. The CDR3 region has the DNA TGTGCCACCAAGGACAGGGGTACTGAAGCTTTCTTT. This gives the protein CATKDRGTEAFF.